The rows below give T cell receptor beta chains drawn from one sample of a study of blood T cell repertoires in COVID-19. Here immunoSEQ multiplex PCR was the method, and the copy in TCRdb shows in-frame clones only, minus some. This sample has around 200,000 clones, with about four fifths found just once. The specimen sequenced was peripheral blood. All receptors derive from a human donor in a cohort sampled during active COVID-19. The conserved cysteine and the conserved F or W are not part of the CDR3 here. D genes are given only for firm matches.

v_gene	j_gene	len	d_gene	CDR3aa
TRBV5-1	TRBJ2-5	14	-	ASSLKGRSYQETQY
TRBV5-1	TRBJ1-1	11	-	ASSLSTVTEAF
TRBV11-2	TRBJ2-7	13	TRBD2	ASSFGLAGSYEQY
TRBV24-1	TRBJ1-5	13	-	ATSGQMKSNQPQH
TRBV7-8	TRBJ1-2	11	TRBD1	ASSPDRVDGYT
TRBV7-8	TRBJ1-1	11	-	ASSLNPVTEAF
TRBV5-4	TRBJ2-7	13	-	AIGSLTGLAYEQY
TRBV6-5	TRBJ2-2	12	TRBD2	ASSYGTSAGELF
TRBV13	TRBJ2-7	13	-	ASSQERSSSYEQY
TRBV20-1	TRBJ2-5	9	-	SAEVQETQY
TRBV19	TRBJ2-7	13	-	ASSTWGDSSYEQY
TRBV29-1	TRBJ2-2	12	-	SVDEQTNTGELF
TRBV5-6	TRBJ2-7	14	TRBD1	ASSFELGTGSYEQY
TRBV3-1/TRBV3-2	TRBJ2-1	15	-	ASSQELDKIAGNEQF
TRBV2	TRBJ1-1	11	TRBD1	ASTTDRAAEAF
TRBV5-4	TRBJ2-7	13	TRBD1	ASRIDREPPYEQY
TRBV12-5	TRBJ1-3	9	-	ASAHGNTIY
TRBV5-1	TRBJ1-6	13	TRBD1	ASSGGQGRNSPLH
TRBV20-1	TRBJ2-7	9	-	SAGSSYEQY
TRBV10-3	TRBJ2-7	12	TRBD2	AIRARTSSNEQY
TRBV2	TRBJ1-5	11	-	ASSPRGNQPQH